The entry below describes one TCR beta chain. This sample was taken from a study of blood T cell repertoires in COVID-19. In the study overall: Sample material is recorded as cDNA or gDNA derived from T cells, B-cell-depleted T cells, or PBMCs.

The trim removed 9 bases at V and 5 bases at J, leaving 9 bases unmatched. Germline CDR1 reads LNHDA; CDR2 reads SQIVND (reference sequence). This CDR3 is built from 15 residues. Authors' data handling: Amplification from reference gene primers served as the basis for estimated nucleated cell counts. The repertoire was sequenced with immunoSEQ multiplex PCR; TCRdb's copy has only in-frame clones and lacks some. The D gene and trimming were derived from the DNA, and the V and J assignments and clone size from that table. This sample has about 240,000 clones, with over 65% found just once. This chain connects TRBV19 to TRBJ2-3; 12 bases align to TRBD2. The sequence came from a woman older than 75 with acute or convalescent COVID-19. The sample consisted of peripheral blood. The CDR3 DNA sequence: TGTGCCAGCCGACCGGGACTAGCGGGTGGAGATACGCAGTATTTT. This sequence encodes CASRPGLAGGDTQYF.